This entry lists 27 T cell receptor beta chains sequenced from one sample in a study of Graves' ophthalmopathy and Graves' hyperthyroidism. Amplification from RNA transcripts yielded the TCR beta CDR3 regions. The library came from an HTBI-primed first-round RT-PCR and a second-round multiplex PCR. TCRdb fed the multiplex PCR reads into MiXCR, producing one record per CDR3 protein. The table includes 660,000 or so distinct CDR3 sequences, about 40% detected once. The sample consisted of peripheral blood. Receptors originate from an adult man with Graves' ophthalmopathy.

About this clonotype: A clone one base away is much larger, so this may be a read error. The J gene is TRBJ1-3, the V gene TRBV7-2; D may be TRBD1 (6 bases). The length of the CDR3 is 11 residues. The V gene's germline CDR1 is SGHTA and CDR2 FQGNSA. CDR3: CASSPGADSLF. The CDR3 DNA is TGTGCCAGCAGCCCTGGGGCGGACAGCCTGTTT. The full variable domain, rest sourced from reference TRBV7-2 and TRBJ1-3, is GAGVSQSPSNKVTEKGKDVELRCDPISGHTALYWYRQSLGQGLEFLIYFQGNSAPDKSGLPSDRFSAERTGGSVSTLTIQRTQQEDSAVYLCASSPGADSLFGEGSWLTVV.

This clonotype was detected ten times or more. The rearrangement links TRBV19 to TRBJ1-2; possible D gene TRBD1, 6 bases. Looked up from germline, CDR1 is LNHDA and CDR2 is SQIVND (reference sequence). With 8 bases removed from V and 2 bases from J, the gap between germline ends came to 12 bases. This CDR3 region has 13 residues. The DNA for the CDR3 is TGTGCCAGTTTGAGCGGACAGAACTATGGCTACACCTTC. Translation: CASLSGQNYGYTF. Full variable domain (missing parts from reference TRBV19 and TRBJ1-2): DGGITQSPKYLFRKEGQNVTLSCEQNLNHDAMYWYRQDPGQGLRLIYYSQIVNDFQKGDIAEGYSVSREKKESFPLTVTSAQKNPTAFYLCASLSGQNYGYTFGSGTRLTVV.

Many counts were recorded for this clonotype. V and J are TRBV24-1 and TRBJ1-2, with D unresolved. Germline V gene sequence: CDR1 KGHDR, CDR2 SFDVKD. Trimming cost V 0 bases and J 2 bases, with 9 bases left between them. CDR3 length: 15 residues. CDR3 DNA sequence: TGTGCCACCAGTGATTTGCCCGCAGAGAACTATGGCTACACCTTC. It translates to CATSDLPAENYGYTF.

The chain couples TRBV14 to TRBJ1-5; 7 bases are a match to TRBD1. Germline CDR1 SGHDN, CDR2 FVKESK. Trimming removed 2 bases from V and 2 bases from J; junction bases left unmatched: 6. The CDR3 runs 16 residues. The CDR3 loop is CASSQRYRGRNQPQHF. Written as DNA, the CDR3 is TGTGCCAGCAGCCAAAGGTACAGGGGTCGCAATCAGCCCCAGCATTTT.

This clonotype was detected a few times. This CDR3 is CASSPGPGTIYGYTF. Written as DNA, the CDR3 is TGTGCCAGCAGCCCAGGGCCCGGGACTATCTATGGCTACACCTTC. This sequence joins TRBV5-5 and TRBJ1-2; a possible D gene is TRBD1 (5 bases). V was clipped by 4 bases and J by 4 bases, with 17 bases between them. The CDR3 runs 15 residues. Germline CDR1 SGHKS, CDR2 YYEKEE (reference sequence).

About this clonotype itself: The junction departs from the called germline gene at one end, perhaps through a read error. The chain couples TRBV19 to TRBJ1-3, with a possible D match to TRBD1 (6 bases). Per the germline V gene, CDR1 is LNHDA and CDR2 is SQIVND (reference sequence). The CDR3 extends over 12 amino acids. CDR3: CASSVGTNTMYF. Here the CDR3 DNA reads TGTGCCAGTAGTGTAGGGACAAACACCATGTATTTT.

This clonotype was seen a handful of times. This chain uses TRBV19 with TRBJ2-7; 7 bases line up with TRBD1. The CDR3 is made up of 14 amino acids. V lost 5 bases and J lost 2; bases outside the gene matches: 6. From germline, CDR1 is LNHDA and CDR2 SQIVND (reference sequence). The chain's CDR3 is CASSGRGKTYEQYF. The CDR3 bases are TGTGCCAGTAGTGGCAGGGGGAAGACCTACGAGCAGTACTTC.

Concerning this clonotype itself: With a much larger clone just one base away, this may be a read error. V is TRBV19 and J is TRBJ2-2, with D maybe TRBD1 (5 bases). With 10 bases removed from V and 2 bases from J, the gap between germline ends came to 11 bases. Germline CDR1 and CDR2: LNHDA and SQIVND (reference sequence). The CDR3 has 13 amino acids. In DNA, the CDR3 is TGTGCCACCCGGACACGTAACACCGGGGAGCTGTTTTTT. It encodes CATRTRNTGELFF.

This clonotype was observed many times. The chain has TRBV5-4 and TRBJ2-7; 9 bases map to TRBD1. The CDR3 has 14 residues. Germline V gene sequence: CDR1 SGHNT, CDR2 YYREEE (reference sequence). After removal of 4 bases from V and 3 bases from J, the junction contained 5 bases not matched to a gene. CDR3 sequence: CASSHRDRDYEQYF. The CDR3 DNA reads TGTGCCAGCAGCCACCGGGACAGGGACTACGAGCAGTACTTC.

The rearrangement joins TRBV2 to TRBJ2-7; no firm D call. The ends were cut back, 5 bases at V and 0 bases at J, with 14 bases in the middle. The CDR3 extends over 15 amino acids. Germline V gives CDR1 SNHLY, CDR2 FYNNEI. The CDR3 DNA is TGTGCCAGCAGTCGGAGTCTAGAATACTCCTACGAGCAGTACTTC. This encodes CASSRSLEYSYEQYF.

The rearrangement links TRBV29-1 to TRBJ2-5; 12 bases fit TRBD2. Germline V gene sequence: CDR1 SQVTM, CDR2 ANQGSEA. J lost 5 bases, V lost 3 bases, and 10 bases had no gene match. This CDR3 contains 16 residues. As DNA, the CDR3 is TGCAGCGTTGAGGATTCACTAGCGGGAGGCGGGGAGACCCAGTACTTC. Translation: CSVEDSLAGGGETQYF. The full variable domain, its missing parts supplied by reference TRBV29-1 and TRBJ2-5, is SAVISQKPSRDICQRGTSLTIQCQVDSQVTMMFWYRQQPGQSLTLIATANQGSEATYESGFVIDKFPISRPNLTFSTLTVSNMSPEDSSIYLCSVEDSLAGGGETQYFGPGTRLLVL.

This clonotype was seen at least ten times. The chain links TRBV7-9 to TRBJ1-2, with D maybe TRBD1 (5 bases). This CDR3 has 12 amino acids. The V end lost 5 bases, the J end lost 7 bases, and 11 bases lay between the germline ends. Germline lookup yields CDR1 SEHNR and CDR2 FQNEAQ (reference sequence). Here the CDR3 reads CASSPEGFGYTF. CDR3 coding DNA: TGTGCCAGCAGCCCAGAGGGGTTTGGCTACACCTTC.

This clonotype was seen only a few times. CDR3 coding DNA: TGTGCCAGCAGCCCAAAAGGACTAGCGGGGAAGGCATACCAAGAGACCCAGTACTTC. Translating it yields CASSPKGLAGKAYQETQYF. This sequence joins TRBV7-9 and TRBJ2-5; 12 positions agree with TRBD2. With 5 bases clipped from V and 0 bases from J, the junction kept 13 bases outside the gene matches. The length of the CDR3 is 19 residues. Germline assignment: CDR1 SEHNR and CDR2 FQNEAQ (reference sequence).

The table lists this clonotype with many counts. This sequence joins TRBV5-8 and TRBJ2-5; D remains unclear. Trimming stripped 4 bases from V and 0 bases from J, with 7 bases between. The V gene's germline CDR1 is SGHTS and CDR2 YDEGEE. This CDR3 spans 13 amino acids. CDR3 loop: CASSNRYQETQYF. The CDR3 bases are TGTGCCAGCAGCAACAGATACCAAGAGACCCAGTACTTC.

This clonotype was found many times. CDR3 in DNA: TGCAGCGTCGGGACAGGTACAGGGTTCACTGAAGCTTTCTTT. It is translated as CSVGTGTGFTEAFF. This chain uses TRBV29-1 with TRBJ1-1, with 8 positions matching TRBD1. This CDR3 comprises 14 residues. CDR1 is SQVTM and CDR2 is ANQGSEA in the germline V gene. Trimming removed 6 bases from V and 4 bases from J; junction bases left unmatched: 10.

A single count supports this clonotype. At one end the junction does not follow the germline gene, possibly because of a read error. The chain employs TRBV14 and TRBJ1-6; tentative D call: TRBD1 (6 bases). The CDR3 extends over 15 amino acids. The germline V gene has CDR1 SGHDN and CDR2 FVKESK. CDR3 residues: CASSSYSGRGGTQYF. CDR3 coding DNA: TGTGCCAGCAGCTCCTATAGCGGGAGAGGGGGGACCCAGTACTTT.

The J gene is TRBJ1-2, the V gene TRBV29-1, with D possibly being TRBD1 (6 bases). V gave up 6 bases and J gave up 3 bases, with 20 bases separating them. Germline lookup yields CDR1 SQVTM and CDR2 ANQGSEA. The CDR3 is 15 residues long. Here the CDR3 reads CSVEPSGQLDYGYTF. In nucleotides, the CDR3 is TGCAGCGTCGAACCGAGCGGACAGCTCGACTATGGCTACACCTTC.

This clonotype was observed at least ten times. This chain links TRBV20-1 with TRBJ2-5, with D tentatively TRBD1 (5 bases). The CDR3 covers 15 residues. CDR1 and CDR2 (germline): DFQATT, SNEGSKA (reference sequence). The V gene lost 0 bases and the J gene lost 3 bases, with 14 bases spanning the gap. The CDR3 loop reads CSARDLTTGKETQYF. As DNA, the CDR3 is TGCAGTGCTAGAGATCTAACAACAGGCAAAGAGACCCAGTACTTC.

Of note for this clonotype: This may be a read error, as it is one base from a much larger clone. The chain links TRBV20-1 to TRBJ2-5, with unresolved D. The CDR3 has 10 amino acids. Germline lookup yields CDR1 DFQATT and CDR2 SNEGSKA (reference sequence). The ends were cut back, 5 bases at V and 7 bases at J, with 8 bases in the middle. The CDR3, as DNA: TGCAGTGCTGTAGGTGGGACCCAGTACTTC. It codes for CSAVGGTQYF.

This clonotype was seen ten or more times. CDR3 protein: CASSGTAYNSPLHF. The CDR3 region has the DNA TGTGCCAGCAGTGGGACAGCCTATAATTCACCCCTCCACTTT. V usage is TRBV2 and J usage is TRBJ1-6; tentative D call: TRBD1 (6 bases). Trimming shortened V by 4 bases and J by 2 bases, and 6 bases separated the two germline ends. Germline lookup yields CDR1 SNHLY and CDR2 FYNNEI. This CDR3 spans 14 amino acids.

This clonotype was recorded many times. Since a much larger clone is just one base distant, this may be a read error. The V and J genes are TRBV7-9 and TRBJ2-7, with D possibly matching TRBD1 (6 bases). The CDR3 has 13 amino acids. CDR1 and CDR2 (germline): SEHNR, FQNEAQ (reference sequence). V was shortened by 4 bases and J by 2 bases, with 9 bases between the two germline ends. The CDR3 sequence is CASSSNRAYEQYF. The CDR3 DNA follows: TGTGCCAGCAGCTCGAACAGGGCCTACGAGCAGTACTTC.

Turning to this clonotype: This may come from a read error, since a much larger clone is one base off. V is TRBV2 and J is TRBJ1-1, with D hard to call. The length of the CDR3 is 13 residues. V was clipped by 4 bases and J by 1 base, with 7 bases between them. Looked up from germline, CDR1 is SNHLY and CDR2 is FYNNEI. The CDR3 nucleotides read TGTGCCAGCAGTGCAAGGTGGAACACTGAAGCTTTCTTT. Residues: CASSARWNTEAFF.

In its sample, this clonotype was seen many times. CDR3 DNA sequence: TGCAGTGCTAGAATTCCAGGAAATACTGAAGCTTTCTTT. It encodes CSARIPGNTEAFF. The chain recombines TRBV20-1 with TRBJ1-1; D is ambiguous. This CDR3 is 13 amino acids long. Trimming left V 2 bases short and J 5 bases short, with 12 bases between. CDR1 and CDR2 from the germline V gene are DFQATT and SNEGSKA (reference sequence).

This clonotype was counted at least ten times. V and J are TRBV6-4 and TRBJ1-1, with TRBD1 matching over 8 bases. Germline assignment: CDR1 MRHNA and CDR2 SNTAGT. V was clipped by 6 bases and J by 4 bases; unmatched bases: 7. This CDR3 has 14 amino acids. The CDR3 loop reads CASRDTDRGTEAFF. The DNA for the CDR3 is TGTGCCAGCAGGGACACCGACAGGGGCACTGAAGCTTTCTTT.

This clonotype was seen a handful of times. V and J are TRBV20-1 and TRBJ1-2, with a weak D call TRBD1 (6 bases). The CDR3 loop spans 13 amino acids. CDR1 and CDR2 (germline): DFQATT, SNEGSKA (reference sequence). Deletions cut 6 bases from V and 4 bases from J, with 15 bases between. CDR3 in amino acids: CSAKQGPIYGYTF. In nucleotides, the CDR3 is TGCAGTGCGAAACAGGGCCCGATCTATGGCTACACCTTC.

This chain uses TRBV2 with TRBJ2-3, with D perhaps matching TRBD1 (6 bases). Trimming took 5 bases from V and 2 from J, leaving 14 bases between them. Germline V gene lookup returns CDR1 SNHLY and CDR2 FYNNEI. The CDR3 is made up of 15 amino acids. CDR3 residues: CASSYLDRNTDTQYF. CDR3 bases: TGTGCCAGCAGTTACCTAGACAGGAACACAGATACGCAGTATTTT.

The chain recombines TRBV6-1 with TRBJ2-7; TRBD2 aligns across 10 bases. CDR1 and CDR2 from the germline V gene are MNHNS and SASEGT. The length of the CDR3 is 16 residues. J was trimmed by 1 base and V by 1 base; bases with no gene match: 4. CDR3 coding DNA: TGTGCCAGCAGTGAAGAAGGGACTAGCGCATCCTACGAGCAGTACTTC. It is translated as CASSEEGTSASYEQYF.